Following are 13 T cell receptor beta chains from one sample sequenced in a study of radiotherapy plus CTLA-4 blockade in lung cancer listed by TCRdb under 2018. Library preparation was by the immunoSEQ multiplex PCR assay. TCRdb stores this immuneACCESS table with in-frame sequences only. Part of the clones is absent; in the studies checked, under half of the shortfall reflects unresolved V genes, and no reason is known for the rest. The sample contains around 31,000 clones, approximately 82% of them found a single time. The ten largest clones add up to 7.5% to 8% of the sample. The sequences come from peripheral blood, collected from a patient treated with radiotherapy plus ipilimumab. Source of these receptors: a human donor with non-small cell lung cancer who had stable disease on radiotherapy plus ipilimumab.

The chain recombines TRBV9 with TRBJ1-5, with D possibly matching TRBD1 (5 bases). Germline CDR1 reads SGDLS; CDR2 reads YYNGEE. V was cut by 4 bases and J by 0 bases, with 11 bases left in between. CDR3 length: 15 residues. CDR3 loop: CASSKWGNSNQPQHF. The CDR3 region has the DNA TGTGCCAGCAGCAAGTGGGGGAATAGCAATCAGCCCCAGCATTTT.

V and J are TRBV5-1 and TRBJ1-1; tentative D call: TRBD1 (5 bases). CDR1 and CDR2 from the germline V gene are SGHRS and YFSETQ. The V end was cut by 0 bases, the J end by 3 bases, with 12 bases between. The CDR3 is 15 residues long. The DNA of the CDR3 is TGCGCCAGCAGCTTGGTTCTCGGGGGACACACTGAAGCTTTCTTT. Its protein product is CASSLVLGGHTEAFF. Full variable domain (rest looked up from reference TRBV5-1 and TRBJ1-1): KAGVTQTPRYLIKTRGQQVTLSCSPISGHRSVSWYQQTPGQGLQFLFEYFSETQRNKGNFPGRFSGRQFSNSRSEMNVSTLELGDSALYLCASSLVLGGHTEAFFGQGTRLTVV.

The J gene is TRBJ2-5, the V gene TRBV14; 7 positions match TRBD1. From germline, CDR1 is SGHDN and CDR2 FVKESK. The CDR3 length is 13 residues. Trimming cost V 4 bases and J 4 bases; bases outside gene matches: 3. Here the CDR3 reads CASSPQGRETQYF. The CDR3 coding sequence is TGTGCCAGCAGCCCACAGGGGCGAGAGACCCAGTACTTC.

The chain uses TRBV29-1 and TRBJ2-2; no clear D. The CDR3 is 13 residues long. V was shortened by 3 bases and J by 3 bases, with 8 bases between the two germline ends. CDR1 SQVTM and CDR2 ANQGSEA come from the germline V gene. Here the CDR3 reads CSVDGGYTGELFF. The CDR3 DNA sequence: TGCAGCGTTGATGGCGGATACACCGGGGAGCTGTTTTTT.

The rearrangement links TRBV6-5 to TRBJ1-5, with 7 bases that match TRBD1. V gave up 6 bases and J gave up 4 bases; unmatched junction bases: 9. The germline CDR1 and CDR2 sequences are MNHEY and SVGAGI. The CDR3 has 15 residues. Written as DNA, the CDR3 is TGTGCCAGCAGCTCAGGGGGGCAGGGGAATCAGCCCCAGCATTTT. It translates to CASSSGGQGNQPQHF.

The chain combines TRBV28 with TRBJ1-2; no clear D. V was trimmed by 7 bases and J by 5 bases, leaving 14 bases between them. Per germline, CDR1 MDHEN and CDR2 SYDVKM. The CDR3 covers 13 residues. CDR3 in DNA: TGTGCCAGCATGGAGGGATCCAATTATGGCTACACCTTC. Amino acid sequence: CASMEGSNYGYTF.

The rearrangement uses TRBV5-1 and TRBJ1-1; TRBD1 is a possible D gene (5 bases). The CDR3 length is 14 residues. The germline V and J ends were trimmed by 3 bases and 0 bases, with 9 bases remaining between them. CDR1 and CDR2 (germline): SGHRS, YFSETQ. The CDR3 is CASSSGAMNTEAFF. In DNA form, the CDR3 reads TGCGCCAGCAGCTCCGGGGCTATGAACACTGAAGCTTTCTTT.

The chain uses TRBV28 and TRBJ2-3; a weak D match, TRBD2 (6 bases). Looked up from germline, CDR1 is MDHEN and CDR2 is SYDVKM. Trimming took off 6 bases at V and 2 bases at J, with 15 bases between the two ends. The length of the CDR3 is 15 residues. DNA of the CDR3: TGTGCCAGCAGAAATATAGCGGAATTCACAGATACGCAGTATTTT. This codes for CASRNIAEFTDTQYF.

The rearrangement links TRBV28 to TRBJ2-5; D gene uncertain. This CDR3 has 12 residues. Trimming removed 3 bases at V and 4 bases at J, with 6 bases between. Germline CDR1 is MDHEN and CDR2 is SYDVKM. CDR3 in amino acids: CASSLPRETQYF. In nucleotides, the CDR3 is TGTGCCAGCAGTTTGCCTAGAGAGACCCAGTACTTC.

The chain's CDR3 is CASSLEHPVGQWHSPLHF. CDR3 DNA sequence: TGTGCCAGCAGTTTAGAGCATCCGGTGGGACAGTGGCATTCACCCCTCCACTTT. The chain combines TRBV27 with TRBJ1-6; TRBD1 aligns across 7 bases. The V segment lost 2 bases and the J segment 8 bases; nucleotides outside the gene matches: 15. CDR3 length: 18 residues. From germline, CDR1 is MNHEY and CDR2 SMNVEV (reference sequence).

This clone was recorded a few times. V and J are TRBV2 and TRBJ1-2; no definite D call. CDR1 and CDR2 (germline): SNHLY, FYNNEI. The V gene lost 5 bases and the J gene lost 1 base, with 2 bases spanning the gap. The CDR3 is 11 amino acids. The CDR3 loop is CASSLNYGYTF. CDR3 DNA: TGTGCCAGCAGTCTTAACTATGGCTACACCTTC.

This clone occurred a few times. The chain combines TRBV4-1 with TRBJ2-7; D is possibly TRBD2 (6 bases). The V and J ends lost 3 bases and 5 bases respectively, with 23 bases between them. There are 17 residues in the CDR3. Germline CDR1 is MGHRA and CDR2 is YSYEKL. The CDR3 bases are TGCGCCAGCAGCCAGTTTGGAGTCTCGCGGGGTCCCGACGAGCAGTACTTC. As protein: CASSQFGVSRGPDEQYF.

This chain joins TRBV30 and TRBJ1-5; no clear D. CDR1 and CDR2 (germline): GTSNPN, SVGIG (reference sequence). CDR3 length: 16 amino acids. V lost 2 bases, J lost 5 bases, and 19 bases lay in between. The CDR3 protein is CAWSLPARTMDQPQHF. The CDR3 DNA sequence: TGTGCCTGGAGTCTACCGGCCAGGACTATGGATCAGCCCCAGCATTTT.